Described below is a single T cell receptor (beta chain) sequence and its context. Using immunoSEQ multiplex PCR, the repertoire was profiled, and TCRdb retains in-frame clones only, with some absent. Of 57,000 or so clones in the sample, roughly 90% were seen once. The data originate from a study of control samples from healthy donors and cancer patients. The CDR3 totals 11 residues. V was trimmed by 8 bases and J by 5 bases, leaving 9 bases between them. Per the germline V gene, CDR1 is LNHNV and CDR2 is YYDKDF (reference sequence). The sequencing sample was made of PBMCs. V is TRBV15 and J is TRBJ2-5, with D possibly being TRBD1 (5 bases). This clonotype was obtained from a man in his 60s with colorectal cancer. The CDR3 spells CATSGRETQYF. The CDR3 DNA follows: TGTGCCACCTCAGGGCGCGAGACCCAGTACTTC.